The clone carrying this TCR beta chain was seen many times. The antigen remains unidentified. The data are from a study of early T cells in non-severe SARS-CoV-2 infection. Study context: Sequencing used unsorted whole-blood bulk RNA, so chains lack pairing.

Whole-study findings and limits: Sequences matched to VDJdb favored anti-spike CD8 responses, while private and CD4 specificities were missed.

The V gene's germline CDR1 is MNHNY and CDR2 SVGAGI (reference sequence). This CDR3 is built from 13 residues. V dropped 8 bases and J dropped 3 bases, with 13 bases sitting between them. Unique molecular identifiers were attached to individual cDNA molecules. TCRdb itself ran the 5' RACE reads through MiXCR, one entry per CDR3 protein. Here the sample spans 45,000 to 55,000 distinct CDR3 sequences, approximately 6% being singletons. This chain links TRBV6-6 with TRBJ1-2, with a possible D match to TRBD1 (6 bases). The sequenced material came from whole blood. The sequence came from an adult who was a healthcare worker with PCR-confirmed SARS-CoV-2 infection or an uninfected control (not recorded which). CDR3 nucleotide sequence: TGTGCCAGCTCGGGGGGCAGCGACTATGGCTACACCTTC. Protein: CASSGGSDYGYTF.